This TCR beta chain was sequenced for a study of T cells in Graves' hyperthyroidism and ophthalmopathy. Study-wide results and limits: The majority of expanded thyroid clonotypes above 0.001 also appeared in blood. The model identified upcoming ophthalmopathy a median 6.5 months ahead of onset.

The CDR3 contains 13 residues. Germline CDR1 DFQATT, CDR2 SNEGSKA (reference sequence). J lost 6 bases, V lost 4 bases, and 6 bases had no gene match. RNA transcripts provided the source from which TCR beta CDR3 regions were amplified. The study used the HTBI primer set for a first-round RT-PCR of the TCR CDR3. TCRdb passed the multiplex PCR reads through MiXCR, listing each CDR3 protein once. The sample includes roughly 640,000 distinct CDR3 sequences, about a sixth of them seen just once. Comments on this clonotype: Antigen unknown.

This TCR derives from a woman aged 40 to 50 with Graves' ophthalmopathy. The chain has TRBV20-1 and TRBJ1-5; TRBD1 aligns across 7 bases. The sequenced material came from blood. The CDR3 reads CSATDRHAQPQHF. DNA for the CDR3: TGCAGTGCTACGGACAGGCATGCTCAGCCCCAGCATTTT.